This T cell receptor beta chain was sequenced during a study of technical replicates of blood from several donors. The CDR3 totals 13 residues. Per germline, CDR1 WNHNN and CDR2 SYGVQD (reference sequence). The V and J ends lost 2 bases and 3 bases respectively, with 8 bases between them. Assay: immunoSEQ multiplex PCR; the TCRdb copy retains only in-frame clones and omits some. Of about 75,000 clones in the sample, about 97% were seen once. Material: T cells isolated from PBMCs. The rearrangement links TRBV10-1 to TRBJ2-7; D is ambiguous. This clonotype was sampled from a human donor in good health. CDR3 sequence: CASSEEMSYEQYF. CDR3 nucleotide sequence: TGCGCCAGCAGTGAGGAGATGAGCTACGAGCAGTACTTC.